This T cell receptor beta chain derives from a study of beta chain features in type 1 diabetes. Overall study results and limits: Type 1 diabetes patients had fewer VDJ junction insertions and more deletions.

This clone was counted between two and nine times. The antigen is unknown. Other nucleotide sequences from this sample produce the same CDR3. CDR1 and CDR2 from the germline V gene are LGHNA and YSLEER. This CDR3 contains 15 residues. V lost 1 base and J lost 1, with 10 bases in between. Expressed TCRB transcripts were sequenced after all isolated RNA was converted to cDNA. Sequencing of naive, central memory and regulatory T cell samples gave an average of approximately 3.8 million reads. Here immunoSEQ multiplex PCR was the method, and the copy in TCRdb shows in-frame clones only, minus some. The sample has some 150,000 clones; more than 9.5% are singletons.

The chain uses TRBV4-3 and TRBJ1-1; no definite D call. This clonotype was obtained from a man younger than 35 in good health. Sequenced: central memory CD4+ T cells from blood. In nucleotides, the CDR3 is TGCGCCAGCAGCCAAGTAAGGGCGAGGAACACTGAAGCTTTCTTT. Amino acid sequence: CASSQVRARNTEAFF.